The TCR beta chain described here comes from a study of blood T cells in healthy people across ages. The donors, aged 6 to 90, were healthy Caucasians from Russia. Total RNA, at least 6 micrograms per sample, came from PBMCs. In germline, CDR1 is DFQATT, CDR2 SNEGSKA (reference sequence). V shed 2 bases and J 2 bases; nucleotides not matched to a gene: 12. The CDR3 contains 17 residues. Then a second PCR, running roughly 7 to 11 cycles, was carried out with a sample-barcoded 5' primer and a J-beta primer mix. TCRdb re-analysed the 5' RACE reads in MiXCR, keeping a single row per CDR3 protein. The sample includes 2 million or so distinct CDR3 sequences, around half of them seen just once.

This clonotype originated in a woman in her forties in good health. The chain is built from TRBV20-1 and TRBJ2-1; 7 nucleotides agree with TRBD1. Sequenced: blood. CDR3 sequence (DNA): TGCAGTGCTAGACTTCAATTCCGACAGGGTCCCTACAATGAGCAGTTCTTC. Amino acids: CSARLQFRQGPYNEQFF.